This T cell receptor beta chain was identified during a study of tumor-infiltrating lymphocytes in localized non-small cell lung cancer. Study-level background: Resected tumor was paired with non-adjacent uninvolved lung from the same patient.

Comment on this clone: Its matching antigen is unknown.

General study findings and limits: No link was found between tumor T-cell fraction and recurrence-free survival. Not all patients were TCR sequenced, owing to tissue quantity. Different pieces of the same tissue were used for each assay.

The germline V gene encodes CDR1 KGHSY and CDR2 FQNENV. V lost 3 bases, J lost 0 bases, and 15 bases lay in between. This CDR3 is 18 amino acids long. The data were produced by immunoSEQ multiplex PCR, yet TCRdb's version contains in-frame clones alone and is incomplete. This sample has 21,000 or so clones, with around 67% found just once. The specimen sequenced was lung tumor tissue. This chain links TRBV16 with TRBJ1-6, with D hard to call. This sequence was found in a human donor with non-small cell lung cancer. The DNA of the CDR3 is TGTGCCAGCAGCCACCGCCTTCGACGGAGCTCCTATAATTCACCCCTCCACTTT. Its translation is CASSHRLRRSSYNSPLHF.